The 27 T cell receptor beta chains given below trace back to one sample, sequenced in a study of human T cells and chemical hapten exposure. TCRdb fed the RACE reads into MiXCR, producing one record per CDR3 protein. There are under 130,000 distinct CDR3 sequences in the sample; approximately 9.9% occur only once, and approximately 4% lies in the top ten. Stated time point: patch test 1, 2 weeks after DPC sensitization. Treatment: therapeutic diphenylcyclopropenone sensitization with weekly scalp DPC. The sample here was whole blood, taken in connection with sensitization to the hapten diphenylcyclopropenone (DPC). The receptors come from a woman aged 40 to 50 with alopecia areata. Some clones in this sample may be carry-over from other donors' samples.

This chain joins TRBV2 and TRBJ1-1; D perhaps matches TRBD1 (6 bases). Trimming removed 6 bases from V and 0 bases from J, with 11 bases in between. The CDR3 length is 14 residues. CDR1 is SNHLY and CDR2 is FYNNEI in the germline V gene. The CDR3 bases are TGTGCCAGCAGCGGGGGGGCCCTGAACACTGAAGCTTTCTTT. Protein: CASSGGALNTEAFF.

V is TRBV4-1 and J is TRBJ2-4; D might be TRBD2 (5 bases). The CDR3 spans 15 residues. V lost 2 bases and J lost 1, with 9 bases in between. Germline V gene lookup returns CDR1 MGHRA and CDR2 YSYEKL. DNA of the CDR3: TGCGCCAGCAGCCAAAACGGGGTGGCCAAAAACATTCAGTACTTC. Its translation: CASSQNGVAKNIQYF.

This clonotype was seen ten or more times. The genes are TRBV27 and TRBJ1-6; D is undetermined. The germline gives CDR1 MNHEY, CDR2 SMNVEV (reference sequence). The V end was cut by 6 bases, the J end by 9 bases, with 15 bases between. This CDR3 has 14 amino acids. The CDR3 region is CASRDGTELSPLHF. In DNA, the CDR3 is TGTGCCAGCAGAGACGGTACAGAACTTTCACCCCTCCACTTT.

This clonotype was counted only a few times. The rearrangement uses TRBV3-1 and TRBJ2-7; D might be TRBD1 (6 bases). V shed 4 bases and J shed 0 bases, with 10 bases lying between them. The CDR3 is 14 amino acids. Per germline, CDR1 LGHDT and CDR2 YNNKEL (reference sequence). CDR3 sequence reads: CASSRQVSSYEQYF. The CDR3 bases are TGTGCCAGCAGCCGACAGGTATCCTCCTACGAGCAGTACTTC.

This clonotype was seen a few times. The V gene is TRBV5-5, the J gene TRBJ1-1; D ambiguous. Germline V gives CDR1 SGHKS, CDR2 YYEKEE (reference sequence). This CDR3 region has 12 residues. With 7 bases removed from V and 6 bases from J, the gap between germline ends came to 13 bases. The CDR3 DNA reads TGTGCCAGCTCCCGGAGTTTGTCTGAAGCTTTCTTT. Protein: CASSRSLSEAFF.

The gene calls are TRBV20-1 and TRBJ2-1; tentatively, D is TRBD2 (5 bases). Germline V CDR1 and CDR2: DFQATT, SNEGSKA (reference sequence). The CDR3 consists of 15 residues. V lost 5 bases, J lost 0 bases, and 14 bases lay in between. CDR3 nucleotides: TGCAGTGCTGAGGAGGCCCTAAGCTCCTACAATGAGCAGTTCTTC. It translates to CSAEEALSSYNEQFF.

The chain joins TRBV20-1 to TRBJ2-7, with TRBD2 identical over 9 bases. In germline, CDR1 is DFQATT, CDR2 SNEGSKA (reference sequence). V lost 6 bases, J lost 9 bases, and 12 bases stayed unmatched. This CDR3 has 13 amino acids. CDR3 protein: CSAGGLAGWRQYF. DNA of the CDR3: TGCAGTGCCGGAGGGCTAGCGGGATGGAGGCAGTACTTC.

This clonotype was observed a few times. The V call is TRBV12-3 or TRBV12-4, the J call TRBJ2-3; 7 bases line up with TRBD1. Losses at the gene ends were 6 bases for V and 2 bases for J; bases not matched to a gene: 5. The CDR3 has 14 residues. The CDR3 is CASRKGAHTDTQYF. The CDR3 nucleotides read TGTGCCAGCAGGAAGGGGGCTCACACAGATACGCAGTATTTT.

The table lists this clonotype with many counts. The J gene is TRBJ1-1, the V gene TRBV6-4, with D possibly TRBD1 on 6 matching bases. V was shortened by 6 bases and J by 6 bases, with 11 bases between the two germline ends. This CDR3 comprises 12 residues. Germline values: CDR1 MRHNA, CDR2 SNTAGT. This chain's CDR3 is CASSRGGSEAFF. The DNA of the CDR3 is TGTGCCAGCAGCCGAGGGGGGTCTGAAGCTTTCTTT.

Turning to this clonotype: This may come from a read error, since a much larger clone is one base off. The CDR3 reads CASSSRTGEKLFF. The CDR3 DNA reads TGTGCCAGCAGCAGCCGGACGGGAGAAAAACTGTTTTTT. The gene calls are TRBV28 and TRBJ1-4; D is ambiguous. In germline, CDR1 is MDHEN, CDR2 SYDVKM. The CDR3 length is 13 residues. V was trimmed by 6 bases and J by 8 bases, leaving 13 bases between them.

There are many counts of this clonotype. V and J are TRBV6-2 or TRBV6-3 and TRBJ1-2; D remains ambiguous. CDR1 is MNHEY, CDR2 SVGEGT, per germline. There are 13 residues in the CDR3. V shed 6 bases and J shed 4 bases, with 12 bases lying between them. The CDR3 loop is CASSRSGSYGYTF. CDR3 nucleotides: TGTGCCAGCAGCCGATCCGGAAGCTATGGCTACACCTTC.

The chain couples TRBV4-1 to TRBJ1-1; D gene ambiguous. Germline CDR1 MGHRA, CDR2 YSYEKL. The CDR3 runs 14 residues. The V and J ends lost 4 bases and 0 bases respectively, with 9 bases between them. The DNA of the CDR3 is TGCGCCAGCAGCCCCACTCTTTTGAACACTGAAGCTTTCTTT. It is translated as CASSPTLLNTEAFF.

This clonotype was recorded many times. In DNA, the CDR3 is TGTGCCAGCAGCTTAATTGCGGGGTCTTACAATGAGCAGTTCTTC. Its protein is CASSLIAGSYNEQFF. The J gene is TRBJ2-1, the V gene TRBV7-3, with TRBD2 as a possible D gene (6 bases). The germline V and J ends were trimmed by 1 base and 4 bases, with 11 bases remaining between them. CDR1 and CDR2 (germline): SGHTA, FQGTGA. The CDR3 length is 15 residues.

This clonotype was observed at least ten times. V gene TRBV28 combines with J gene TRBJ1-1, with D possibly TRBD1 on 5 matching bases. Trimming removed 6 bases from V and 1 base from J, with 12 bases in between. There are 14 residues in the CDR3. CDR1 is MDHEN, CDR2 SYDVKM, per germline. CDR3 in amino acids: CASRVAGRNTEAFF. In DNA form, the CDR3 reads TGTGCCAGCAGAGTTGCGGGACGGAACACTGAAGCTTTCTTT.

The table lists this clonotype with many counts. This chain uses TRBV11-2 with TRBJ2-3, with D perhaps matching TRBD1 (6 bases). The CDR3 runs 15 residues. Germline V gene data show CDR1 as SGHAT and CDR2 as FQNNGV. The V end was cut by 5 bases, the J end by 2 bases, with 14 bases between. The DNA for the CDR3 is TGTGCCAGCAGCCAGGGGACGGGTGTCACAGATACGCAGTATTTT. Amino acid sequence: CASSQGTGVTDTQYF.

The table lists this clonotype with a few counts. The chain employs TRBV18 and TRBJ1-5; the D gene is possibly TRBD1 (6 bases). The CDR3 sequence is 17 residues long. Germline V lookup: CDR1 KGHSH, CDR2 LQKENI. The germline V and J ends were trimmed by 6 bases and 7 bases, with 25 bases remaining between them. The CDR3 region has the DNA TGTGCCAGCTCTCGCGGGGGCAGGGGATATGTGAGGCAGCCCCAGCATTTT. The encoded protein is CASSRGGRGYVRQPQHF.

The J gene is TRBJ2-3, the V gene TRBV5-4, with 8 bases lining up with TRBD1. The trim removed 4 bases at V and 1 base at J, leaving 2 bases unmatched. Germline loops: CDR1 SGHNT, CDR2 YYREEE (reference sequence). The length of the CDR3 is 14 residues. The CDR3 sequence is CASSAGQGTDTQYF. The DNA of the CDR3 is TGTGCCAGCAGCGCGGGACAGGGCACAGATACGCAGTATTTT.

This clonotype appeared a few times. At one end, the junction sequence differs from germline, possibly due to a read error. The chain links TRBV9 to TRBJ1-1; the D is unclear. CDR1 and CDR2 from the germline V gene are SGDLS and YYNGEE. The CDR3 length is 13 residues. The DNA for the CDR3 is TGTGCAAGCACCAAGGATATGAACACTGAAGCTTTCTTT. Translating it yields CASTKDMNTEAFF.

V gene TRBV20-1 combines with J gene TRBJ2-7, with D hard to call. Trimming stripped 4 bases from V and 5 bases from J, with 15 bases between. Germline V CDR1 and CDR2: DFQATT, SNEGSKA (reference sequence). This CDR3 is 13 amino acids long. The CDR3 DNA is TGCAGTGCTACTCACCCAACACGGGACGAGCAGTACTTC. This gives the protein CSATHPTRDEQYF.

This clonotype was detected many times. The genes are TRBV4-3 and TRBJ1-1; unclear D gene. The germline V and J ends were trimmed by 0 bases and 2 bases, with 13 bases remaining between them. Per germline, CDR1 LGHNA and CDR2 YSLEER. CDR3 length: 16 residues. The CDR3 here is CASSQDPPQPNTEAFF. The CDR3 nucleotides are TGCGCCAGCAGCCAAGACCCCCCGCAGCCTAACACTGAAGCTTTCTTT.

This clonotype has only a few counts. The chain has TRBV5-4 and TRBJ2-7; D possibly corresponds to TRBD2 (5 bases). Germline V gene lookup returns CDR1 SGHNT and CDR2 YYREEE (reference sequence). Trimming stripped 0 bases from V and 2 bases from J, with 12 bases between. This CDR3 contains 15 residues. CDR3: CASSLEGPGAYEQYF. The CDR3 DNA is TGTGCCAGCAGCTTGGAGGGCCCCGGGGCCTACGAGCAGTACTTC.

The chain couples TRBV7-2 to TRBJ1-3; D is unclear. V was cut by 1 base and J by 0 bases, with 4 bases left in between. CDR1 is SGHTA, CDR2 FQGNSA, per germline. The CDR3 contains 14 residues. CDR3 in amino acids: CASSLGLSGNTIYF. The CDR3 DNA reads TGTGCCAGCAGCTTAGGTCTCTCTGGAAACACCATATATTTT.

This clonotype was seen more than once but under ten times. V gene TRBV29-1 combines with J gene TRBJ2-7; D gene uncertain. Between the trimmed V and J ends, which lost 0 bases and 2 bases, there was a span of 11 bases. The germline V gene has CDR1 SQVTM and CDR2 ANQGSEA. The CDR3 has 14 amino acids. The chain's CDR3 is CSVEDPTLTYEQYF. The CDR3 region has the DNA TGCAGCGTTGAAGACCCGACGCTGACCTACGAGCAGTACTTC.

The chain employs TRBV7-2 and TRBJ2-3, with D tentatively TRBD2 (5 bases). Per germline, CDR1 SGHTA and CDR2 FQGNSA. Deletions cut 5 bases from V and 4 bases from J, with 19 bases between. This CDR3 region has 16 residues. The CDR3 DNA follows: TGTGCCAGCAGCCTCAACGCCGGGATCAAGGCAGATACGCAGTATTTT. Translating gives CASSLNAGIKADTQYF.

This clonotype showed up many times. This chain links TRBV7-6 with TRBJ1-3; the D gene is possibly TRBD1 (6 bases). V was shortened by 0 bases and J by 0 bases, with 15 bases between the two germline ends. Per the germline V gene, CDR1 is SGHVS and CDR2 is FNYEAQ. The CDR3 is 18 amino acids. The CDR3 spells CASSLAFTWTASGNTIYF. The CDR3 DNA is TGTGCCAGCAGCTTAGCGTTCACCTGGACAGCCTCTGGAAACACCATATATTTT. Full variable domain (rest looked up from reference TRBV7-6 and TRBJ1-3): GAGVSQSPRYKVTKRGQDVALRCDPISGHVSLYWYRQALGQGPEFLTYFNYEAQQDKSGLPNDRFSAERPEGSISTLTIQRTEQRDSAMYRCASSLAFTWTASGNTIYFGEGSWLTVV.

The sample holds a few counts of this clonotype. The chain combines TRBV7-9 with TRBJ2-5, with D perhaps matching TRBD2 (6 bases). Germline V gene lookup returns CDR1 SEHNR and CDR2 FQNEAQ (reference sequence). Trimming took 0 bases from V and 9 from J, leaving 20 bases between them. The CDR3 totals 16 residues. The CDR3 coding sequence is TGTGCCAGCAGCTTAGCCGGGGACCTACCTGGGGAGGCCCAGTACTTC. Protein product: CASSLAGDLPGEAQYF.

The rearrangement joins TRBV7-6 to TRBJ2-1; TRBD2 matches 13 bases. This CDR3 region has 15 residues. Losses at the gene ends were 6 bases for V and 8 bases for J; bases not matched to a gene: 7. CDR1 and CDR2 from the germline V gene are SGHVS and FNYEAQ. The CDR3: CASSSLAGGPDEQFF. The CDR3 DNA is TGTGCCAGCAGTTCACTAGCGGGAGGGCCAGATGAGCAGTTCTTC.